Below, one TCR beta chain is given with its context. The cDNA was synthesized by 5'RACE incorporating 10-nucleotide random UMIs. Via MiXCR, TCRdb re-called the 5' RACE reads, giving one row per CDR3 protein. Found here are about 50,000 distinct CDR3 sequences, around a tenth of them singletons; the top ten hold approximately 5.3%. 2 million PBMCs stored at -80 C were the source of the unsorted libraries. The data derive from a study of neurological immune-mediated disorders. The receptor was derived from a man aged 65 to 85 with HTLV-1-associated myelopathy (HAM/TSP). Source material: PBMCs.

Here the CDR3 reads CASSIPGLANTQYF. The CDR3 DNA follows: TGTGCCAGCAGCATTCCGGGACTAGCAAATACGCAGTATTTT. The chain employs TRBV27 and TRBJ2-3; the match to TRBD2 covers 9 bases. CDR1 is MNHEY and CDR2 is SMNVEV in the germline V gene (reference sequence). Trimming cost V 6 bases and J 7 bases; bases outside gene matches: 8. The CDR3 is made up of 14 amino acids.